This T cell receptor (beta chain) was documented in a study of blood T cells in healthy people across ages. A second PCR, run for about 6 to 12 cycles, used a sample-barcoded 5' primer plus a J-beta primer mix. Using its own MiXCR run on the 5' RACE reads, TCRdb lists one record per CDR3 protein. Among some 1.5 million distinct CDR3 sequences listed, about 30% were seen once. In its sample, this clonotype was seen many times. V dropped 3 bases and J dropped 1 base, with 10 bases sitting between them. The germline CDR1 and CDR2 sequences are DFQATT and SNEGSKA (reference sequence). The CDR3 contains 14 residues.

Sequenced sample: blood. This chain connects TRBV20-1 to TRBJ2-1; D possibly corresponds to TRBD2 (5 bases). The clonotype comes from a woman aged 25 to 39 in good health. The CDR3 spells CSARAGRSYNEQFF. CDR3 in DNA: TGCAGTGCTAGGGCGGGTCGTTCCTACAATGAGCAGTTCTTC.